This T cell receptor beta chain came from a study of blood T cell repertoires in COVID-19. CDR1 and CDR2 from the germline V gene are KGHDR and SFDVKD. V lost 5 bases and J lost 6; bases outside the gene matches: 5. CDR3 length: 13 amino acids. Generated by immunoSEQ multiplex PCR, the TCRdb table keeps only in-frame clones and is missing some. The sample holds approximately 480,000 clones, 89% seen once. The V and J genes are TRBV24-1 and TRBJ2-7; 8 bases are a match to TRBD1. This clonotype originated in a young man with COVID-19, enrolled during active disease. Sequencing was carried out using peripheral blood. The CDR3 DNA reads TGTGCCACCAGTGGCCTGACAGGGGCCGAGCAGTACTTC. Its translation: CATSGLTGAEQYF.